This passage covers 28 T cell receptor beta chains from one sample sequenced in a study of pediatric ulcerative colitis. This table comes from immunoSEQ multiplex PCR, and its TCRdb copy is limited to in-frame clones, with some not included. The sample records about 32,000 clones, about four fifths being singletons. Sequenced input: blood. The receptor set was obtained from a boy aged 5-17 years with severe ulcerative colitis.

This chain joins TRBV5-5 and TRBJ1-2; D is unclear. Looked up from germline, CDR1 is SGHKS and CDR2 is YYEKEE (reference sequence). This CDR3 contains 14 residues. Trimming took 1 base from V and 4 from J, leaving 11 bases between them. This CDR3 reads CASSLIGVGYGYTF. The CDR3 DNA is TGTGCCAGCAGCTTGATCGGGGTGGGCTATGGCTACACCTTC.

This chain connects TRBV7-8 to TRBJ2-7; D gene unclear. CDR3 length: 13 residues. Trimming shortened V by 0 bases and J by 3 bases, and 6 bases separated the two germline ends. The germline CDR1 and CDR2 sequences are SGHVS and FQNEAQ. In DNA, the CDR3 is TGTGCCAGCAGCTTAGCTCAGAACTACGAGCAGTACTTC. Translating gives CASSLAQNYEQYF.

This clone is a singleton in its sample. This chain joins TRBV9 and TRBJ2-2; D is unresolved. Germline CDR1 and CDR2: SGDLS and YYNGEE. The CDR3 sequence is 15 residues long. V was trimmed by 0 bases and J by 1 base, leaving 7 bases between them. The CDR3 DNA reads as TGTGCCAGCAGCGTAGTCTTCAGGAACACCGGGGAGCTGTTTTTT. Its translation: CASSVVFRNTGELFF.

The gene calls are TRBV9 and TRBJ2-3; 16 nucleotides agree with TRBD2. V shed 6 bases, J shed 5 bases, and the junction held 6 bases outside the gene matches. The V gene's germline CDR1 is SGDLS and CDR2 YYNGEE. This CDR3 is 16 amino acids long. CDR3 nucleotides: TGTGCCAGCATCCCGGGACTAGCGGGGGGGCAAGATACGCAGTATTTT. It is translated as CASIPGLAGGQDTQYF.

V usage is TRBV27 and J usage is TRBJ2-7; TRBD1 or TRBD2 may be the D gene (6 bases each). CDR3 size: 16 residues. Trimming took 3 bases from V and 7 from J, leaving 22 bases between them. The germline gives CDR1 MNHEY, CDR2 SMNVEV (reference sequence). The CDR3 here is CASSLLADSGAWEQYF. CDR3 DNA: TGTGCCAGCAGTTTGCTTGCCGACTCGGGGGCTTGGGAGCAGTACTTC.

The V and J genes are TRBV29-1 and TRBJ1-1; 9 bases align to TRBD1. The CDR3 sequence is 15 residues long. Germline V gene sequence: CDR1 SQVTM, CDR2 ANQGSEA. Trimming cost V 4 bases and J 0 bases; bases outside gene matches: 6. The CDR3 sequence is CSVGGTGLVNTEAFF. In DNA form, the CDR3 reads TGCAGCGTTGGGGGGACAGGGTTAGTGAACACTGAAGCTTTCTTT.

CDR3 amino acids: CASMRTPGRTGELFF. In DNA form, the CDR3 reads TGTGCCAGCATGAGGACTCCAGGGCGGACCGGGGAGCTGTTTTTT. The chain recombines TRBV27 with TRBJ2-2, with D possibly being TRBD1 or TRBD2 (5 bases each). With 7 bases removed from V and 5 bases from J, the gap between germline ends came to 17 bases. Germline CDR1 and CDR2: MNHEY and SMNVEV (reference sequence). This CDR3 is built from 15 residues.

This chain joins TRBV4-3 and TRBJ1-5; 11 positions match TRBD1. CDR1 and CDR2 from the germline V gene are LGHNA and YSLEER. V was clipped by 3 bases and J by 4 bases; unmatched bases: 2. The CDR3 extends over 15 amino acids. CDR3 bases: TGCGCCAGCAGCCAGGACAGGGGGCTAAATCAGCCCCAGCATTTT. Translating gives CASSQDRGLNQPQHF.

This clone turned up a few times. The CDR3 loop reads CASTRQGGYTEAFF. CDR3 sequence (DNA): TGTGCCAGTACCCGTCAGGGTGGATACACTGAAGCTTTCTTT. This rearrangement joins TRBV19 to TRBJ1-1; perhaps TRBD1 as D (5 bases). The germline gives CDR1 LNHDA, CDR2 SQIVND (reference sequence). V lost 7 bases and J lost 3, with 15 bases in between. The CDR3 length is 14 residues.

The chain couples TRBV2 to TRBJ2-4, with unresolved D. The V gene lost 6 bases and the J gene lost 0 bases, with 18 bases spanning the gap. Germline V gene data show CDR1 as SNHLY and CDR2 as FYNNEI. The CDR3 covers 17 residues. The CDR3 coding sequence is TGTGCCAGCAGAGCCTTACAGTCTCGCCTAGCCAAAAACATTCAGTACTTC. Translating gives CASRALQSRLAKNIQYF.

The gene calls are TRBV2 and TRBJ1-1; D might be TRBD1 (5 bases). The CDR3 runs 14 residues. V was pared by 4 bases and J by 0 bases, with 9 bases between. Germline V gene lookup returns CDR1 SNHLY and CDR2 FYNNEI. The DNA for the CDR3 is TGTGCCAGCAGTGCAGGGTTGGTGAACACTGAAGCTTTCTTT. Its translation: CASSAGLVNTEAFF.

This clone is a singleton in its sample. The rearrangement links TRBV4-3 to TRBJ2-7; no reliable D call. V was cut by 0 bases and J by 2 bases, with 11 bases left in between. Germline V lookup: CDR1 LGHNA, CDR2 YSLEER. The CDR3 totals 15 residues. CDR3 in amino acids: CASSQDTHEAYEQYF. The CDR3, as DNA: TGCGCCAGCAGCCAAGATACCCACGAAGCCTACGAGCAGTACTTC.

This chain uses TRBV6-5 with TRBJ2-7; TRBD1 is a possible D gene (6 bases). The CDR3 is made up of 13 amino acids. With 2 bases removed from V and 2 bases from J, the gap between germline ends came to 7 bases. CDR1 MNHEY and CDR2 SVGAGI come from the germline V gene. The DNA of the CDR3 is TGTGCCAGCAGTTACGGACAGCCCTACGAGCAGTACTTC. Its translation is CASSYGQPYEQYF.

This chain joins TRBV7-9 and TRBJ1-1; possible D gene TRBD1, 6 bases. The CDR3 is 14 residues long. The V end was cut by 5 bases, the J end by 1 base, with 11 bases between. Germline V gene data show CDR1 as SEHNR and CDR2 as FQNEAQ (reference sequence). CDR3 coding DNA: TGTGCCAGCAGCCCGGGGGGGGCGAACACTGAAGCTTTCTTT. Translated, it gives CASSPGGANTEAFF. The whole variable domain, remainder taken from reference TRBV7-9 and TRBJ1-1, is DTGVSQNPRHKITKRGQNVTFRCDPISEHNRLYWYRQTLGQGPEFLTYFQNEAQLEKSRLLSDRFSAERPKGSFSTLEIQRTEQGDSAMYLCASSPGGANTEAFFGQGTRLTVV.

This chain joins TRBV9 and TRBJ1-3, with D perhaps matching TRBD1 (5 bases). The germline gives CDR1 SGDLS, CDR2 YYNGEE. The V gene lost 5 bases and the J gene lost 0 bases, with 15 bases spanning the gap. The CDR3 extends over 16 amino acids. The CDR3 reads CASRAGTEGSGNTIYF. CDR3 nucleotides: TGTGCCAGCAGGGCCGGGACCGAAGGCTCTGGAAACACCATATATTTT.

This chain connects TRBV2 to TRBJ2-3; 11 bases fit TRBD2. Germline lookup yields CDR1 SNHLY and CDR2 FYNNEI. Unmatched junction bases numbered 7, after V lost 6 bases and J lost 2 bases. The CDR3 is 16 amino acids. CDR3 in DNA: TGTGCCAGCAGAACTAGCGGGGGCTTAAACACAGATACGCAGTATTTT. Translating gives CASRTSGGLNTDTQYF.

The CDR3 reads CASSSAGPLQETQYF. The CDR3 DNA is TGTGCCAGCAGCTCGGCGGGACCCCTCCAAGAGACCCAGTACTTC. V gene TRBV7-6 combines with J gene TRBJ2-5; D perhaps matches TRBD2 (6 bases). V lost 4 bases to trimming and J lost 1 base, with 13 bases between them. Germline V gives CDR1 SGHVS, CDR2 FNYEAQ. The CDR3 is made up of 15 amino acids.

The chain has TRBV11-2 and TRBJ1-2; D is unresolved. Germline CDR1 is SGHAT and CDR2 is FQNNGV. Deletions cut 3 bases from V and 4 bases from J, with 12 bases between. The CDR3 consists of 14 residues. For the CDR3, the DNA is TGTGCCAGCAGCTTGTCGGGTGGCAGCTATGGCTACACCTTC. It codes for CASSLSGGSYGYTF.

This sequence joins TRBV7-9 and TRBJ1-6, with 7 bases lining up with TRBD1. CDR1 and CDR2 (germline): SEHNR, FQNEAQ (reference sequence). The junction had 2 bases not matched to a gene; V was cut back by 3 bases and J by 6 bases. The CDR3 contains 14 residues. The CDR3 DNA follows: TGTGCCAGCAGCTTGACAGGGAGTAATTCACCCCTCCACTTT. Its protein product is CASSLTGSNSPLHF.

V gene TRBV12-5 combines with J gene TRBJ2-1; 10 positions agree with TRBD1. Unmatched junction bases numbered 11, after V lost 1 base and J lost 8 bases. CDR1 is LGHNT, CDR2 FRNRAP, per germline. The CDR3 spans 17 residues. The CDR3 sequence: CASGLAPRTGGYHEQFF. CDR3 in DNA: TGTGCTAGTGGTTTGGCCCCTCGGACAGGGGGGTATCATGAGCAGTTCTTC.

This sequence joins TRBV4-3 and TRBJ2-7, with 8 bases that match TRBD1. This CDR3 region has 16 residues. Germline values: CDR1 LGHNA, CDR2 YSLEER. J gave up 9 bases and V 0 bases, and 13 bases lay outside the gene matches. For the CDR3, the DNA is TGCGCCAGCAGCCAAGATCGGGGAGACAGGGGTGCCTGGCAGTACTTC. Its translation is CASSQDRGDRGAWQYF.

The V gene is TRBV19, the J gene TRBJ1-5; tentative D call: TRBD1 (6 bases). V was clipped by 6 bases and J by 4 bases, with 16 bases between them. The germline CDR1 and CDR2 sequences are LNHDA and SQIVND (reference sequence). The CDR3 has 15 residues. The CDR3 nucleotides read TGTGCCAGTAGCCCCCCAGGGACACTAAATCAGCCCCAGCATTTT. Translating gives CASSPPGTLNQPQHF.

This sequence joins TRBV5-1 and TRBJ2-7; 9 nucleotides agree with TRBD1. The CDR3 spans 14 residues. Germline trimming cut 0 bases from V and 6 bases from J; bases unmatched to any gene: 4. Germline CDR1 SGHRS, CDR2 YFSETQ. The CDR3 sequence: CASSLEQGASEQYF. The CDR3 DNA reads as TGCGCCAGCAGCTTGGAACAGGGGGCTAGCGAGCAGTACTTC.

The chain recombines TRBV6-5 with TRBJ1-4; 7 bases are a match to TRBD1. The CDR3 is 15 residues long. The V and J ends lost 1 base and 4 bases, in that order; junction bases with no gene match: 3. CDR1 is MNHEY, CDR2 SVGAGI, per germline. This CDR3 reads CASSYLGQLNEKLFF. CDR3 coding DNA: TGTGCCAGCAGTTACTTGGGACAGCTTAATGAAAAACTGTTTTTT.

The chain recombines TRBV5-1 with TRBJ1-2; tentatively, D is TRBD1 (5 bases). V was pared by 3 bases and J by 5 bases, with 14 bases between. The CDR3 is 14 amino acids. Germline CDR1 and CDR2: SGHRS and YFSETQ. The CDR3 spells CASSSETAGYGYTF. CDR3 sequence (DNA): TGCGCCAGCAGCTCGGAGACAGCCGGGTATGGCTACACCTTC.

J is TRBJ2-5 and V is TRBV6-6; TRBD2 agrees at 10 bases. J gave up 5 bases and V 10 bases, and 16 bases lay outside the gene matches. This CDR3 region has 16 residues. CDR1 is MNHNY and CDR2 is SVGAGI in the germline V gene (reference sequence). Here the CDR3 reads CATKFTKAGGRETQYF. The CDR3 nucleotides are TGTGCCACCAAATTCACTAAAGCGGGGGGGCGCGAGACCCAGTACTTC.

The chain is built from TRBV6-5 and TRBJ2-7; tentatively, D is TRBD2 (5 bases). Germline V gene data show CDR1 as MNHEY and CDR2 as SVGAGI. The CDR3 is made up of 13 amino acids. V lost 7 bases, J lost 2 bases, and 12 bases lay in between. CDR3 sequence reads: CASTPGNTYEQYF. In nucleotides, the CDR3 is TGTGCCAGCACCCCGGGGAACACCTACGAGCAGTACTTC.

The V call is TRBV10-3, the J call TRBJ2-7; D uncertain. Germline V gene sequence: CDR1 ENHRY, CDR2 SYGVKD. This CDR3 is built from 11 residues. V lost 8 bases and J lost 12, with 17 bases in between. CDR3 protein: CAIVADPWPYF. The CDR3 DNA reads TGTGCCATCGTCGCGGACCCCTGGCCGTACTTC.